Listed here are 29 T cell receptor beta chains from one sample, sequenced in a study of shared clonotypes between healthy human individuals. The data were produced by immunoSEQ multiplex PCR, yet TCRdb's version contains in-frame clones alone and is incomplete. Found here are some 1 million clones, about 75% of them singletons; the top ten hold about 1.5%. The sample taken for sequencing was memory CD4+ T cells sorted from blood. The subset here: CD45RA-negative fraction. The receptors derive from a man between 18 and 29 years old in good health.

This clone turned up a few times. Other DNA sequences in this specimen translate into the identical CDR3. The chain uses TRBV10-1 and TRBJ2-2, with 8 positions matching TRBD1. CDR3 length equals 15 residues. The V segment lost 3 bases and the J segment 1 base; nucleotides outside the gene matches: 1. Germline lookup yields CDR1 WNHNN and CDR2 SYGVQD (reference sequence). CDR3 DNA: TGCGCCAGCAGTGATGGGACAGGGAACACCGGGGAGCTGTTTTTT. This translates into CASSDGTGNTGELFF.

The CDR3 region has the DNA TGTGCTAGTGGTTTGTACAGGGGGCGGAACACTGAAGCTTTCTTT. Protein sequence: CASGLYRGRNTEAFF. The V and J genes are TRBV12-5 and TRBJ1-1; 9 bases line up with TRBD1. The germline CDR1 and CDR2 sequences are LGHNT and FRNRAP. This CDR3 spans 15 amino acids. V lost 2 bases, J lost 1 base, and 2 bases stayed unmatched.

This chain joins TRBV10-3 and TRBJ1-5; TRBD1 might be the D (6 bases). CDR1 and CDR2 (germline): ENHRY, SYGVKD. The CDR3 loop spans 14 amino acids. Trimming took off 5 bases at V and 3 bases at J, with 11 bases between the two ends. In DNA, the CDR3 is TGTGCCATCAGTTCCGGGACATACAATCAGCCCCAGCATTTT. Translating gives CAISSGTYNQPQHF.

V and J are TRBV10-1 and TRBJ2-1; 8 nucleotides match TRBD1. The germline gives CDR1 WNHNN, CDR2 SYGVQD (reference sequence). The V gene end was trimmed by 0 bases and the J gene end by 7 bases; junction bases not matched to a gene: 5. This CDR3 has 15 amino acids. The CDR3 protein is CASSESGQGHNEQFF. The DNA of the CDR3 is TGCGCCAGCAGTGAGTCTGGACAGGGACATAATGAGCAGTTCTTC.

This chain connects TRBV5-1 to TRBJ2-3; 9 bases match TRBD2. Trimming removed 0 bases from V and 1 base from J; junction bases left unmatched: 3. The CDR3 spans 16 residues. The germline V gene has CDR1 SGHRS and CDR2 YFSETQ. The CDR3 bases are TGCGCCAGCAGCTTGGGCGCGGGAGGGGGCACAGATACGCAGTATTTT. This codes for CASSLGAGGGTDTQYF.

V usage is TRBV6-5 and J usage is TRBJ1-3; D unresolved. Germline-derived CDR1 and CDR2 are MNHEY and SVGAGI. CDR3 length: 13 amino acids. Trimming cost V 8 bases and J 1 base, with 9 bases left between them. The CDR3 DNA reads TGTGCCAGCCAACAAGAGTCTGGAAACACCATATATTTT. Amino acid sequence: CASQQESGNTIYF.

To note about this clone: In the same sample, other DNA sequences code for this CDR3. The rearrangement joins TRBV18 to TRBJ2-6, with unresolved D. The germline V gene encodes CDR1 KGHSH and CDR2 LQKENI. This CDR3 contains 15 residues. V dropped 0 bases and J dropped 0 bases, with 3 bases sitting between them. Written as DNA, the CDR3 is TGTGCCAGCTCACCACCGAGCTCTGGGGCCAACGTCCTGACTTTC. As protein: CASSPPSSGANVLTF.

Points on this clone: Other DNA sequences in the sample encode the same CDR3. The chain couples TRBV5-1 to TRBJ2-7, with 10 bases lining up with TRBD2. The J segment lost 6 bases and the V segment lost 2 bases, leaving 5 bases of the junction unmatched. This CDR3 has 14 amino acids. CDR1 and CDR2 from the germline V gene are SGHRS and YFSETQ. The CDR3 reads CASSFSGRAGEQYF. CDR3 DNA: TGCGCCAGCAGCTTCAGCGGGAGGGCCGGCGAGCAGTACTTC.

The J gene is TRBJ2-6, the V gene TRBV30; the match to TRBD2 covers 8 bases. Trimming took 4 bases from V and 2 from J; bases not matched to a gene: 4. CDR1 is GTSNPN, CDR2 SVGIG, per germline (reference sequence). CDR3 size: 15 residues. In DNA form, the CDR3 reads TGTGCCTGGACCCCGGGGGGGGCTGGGGCCAACGTCCTGACTTTC. As protein: CAWTPGGAGANVLTF.

V usage is TRBV6-5 and J usage is TRBJ2-7, with D unclear. CDR3 length: 14 amino acids. From germline, CDR1 is MNHEY and CDR2 SVGAGI. Trimming left V 2 bases short and J 3 bases short, with 11 bases between. The chain's CDR3 is CASSYAYNHYEQYF. In DNA form, the CDR3 reads TGTGCCAGCAGTTACGCCTACAACCACTACGAGCAGTACTTC.

This clone is a singleton in its sample. The rearrangement uses TRBV9 and TRBJ2-1, with 9 bases that match TRBD2. CDR1 is SGDLS and CDR2 is YYNGEE in the germline V gene. V lost 0 bases and J lost 8; bases outside the gene matches: 6. The CDR3 has 15 amino acids. CDR3 protein: CASSVAGGRVDEQFF. The CDR3 DNA follows: TGTGCCAGCAGCGTAGCTGGCGGGAGGGTCGATGAGCAGTTCTTC.

Regarding this clone: Other DNA sequences from this sample encode an identical CDR3 as well. The chain combines TRBV6-5 with TRBJ1-1; D call uncertain. The CDR3 spans 13 residues. Germline lookup yields CDR1 MNHEY and CDR2 SVGAGI. V was cut by 1 base and J by 1 base, with 4 bases left in between. The CDR3 DNA follows: TGTGCCAGCAGTTACTTGGGGAACACTGAAGCTTTCTTT. Translating it yields CASSYLGNTEAFF.

This chain uses TRBV7-6 with TRBJ2-1, with a tentative D call TRBD2 (6 bases). The V and J ends lost 5 bases and 2 bases respectively, with 13 bases between them. The germline gives CDR1 SGHVS, CDR2 FNYEAQ. The CDR3 runs to 15 residues. The CDR3 reads CASSRTGTPYNEQFF. DNA for the CDR3: TGTGCCAGCAGCCGGACCGGGACTCCCTACAATGAGCAGTTCTTC.

The V gene is TRBV5-1, the J gene TRBJ2-7; 7 bases fit TRBD1. CDR3 length: 16 residues. J gave up 5 bases and V 0 bases, and 11 bases lay outside the gene matches. CDR1 is SGHRS and CDR2 is YFSETQ in the germline V gene. The CDR3 loop reads CASSLGNTGDLHEQYF. CDR3 nucleotide sequence: TGCGCCAGCAGCTTGGGTAATACAGGGGATCTGCACGAGCAGTACTTC.

V gene TRBV6-1 combines with J gene TRBJ1-6, with unresolved D. This CDR3 has 15 residues. Germline values: CDR1 MNHNS, CDR2 SASEGT. V lost 3 bases to trimming and J lost 11 bases, with 17 bases between them. This CDR3 reads CASSDKLYGVTPLHF. CDR3 in DNA: TGTGCCAGCAGTGACAAGTTATATGGGGTGACACCCCTCCACTTT.

The chain links TRBV7-8 to TRBJ2-3; D remains ambiguous. Trimming cost V 5 bases and J 6 bases, with 15 bases left between them. Germline V gene data show CDR1 as SGHVS and CDR2 as FQNEAQ. The CDR3 extends over 14 amino acids. The CDR3, as DNA: TGTGCCAGCAGCCAAGAGACCCTCCCGGATACGCAGTATTTT. As protein: CASSQETLPDTQYF.

Comment on this clone: Other DNA sequences from this sample encode an identical CDR3 as well. The chain joins TRBV6-5 to TRBJ1-1; no clear D. From germline, CDR1 is MNHEY and CDR2 SVGAGI. Deletions cut 2 bases from V and 3 bases from J, with 4 bases between. The CDR3 has 12 amino acids. In nucleotides, the CDR3 is TGTGCCAGCAGTTACGGAGACACTGAAGCTTTCTTT. It codes for CASSYGDTEAFF.

The chain links TRBV7-9 to TRBJ1-1, with D possibly TRBD1 on 6 matching bases. CDR1 is SEHNR and CDR2 is FQNEAQ in the germline V gene (reference sequence). This CDR3 is built from 12 residues. The V end lost 6 bases, the J end lost 8 bases, and 13 bases lay between the germline ends. Written as DNA, the CDR3 is TGTGCCAGCAGTCTAGGGGGTGGGGAAGCTTTCTTT. Encoded protein: CASSLGGGEAFF.

The V gene is TRBV27, the J gene TRBJ1-2, with a tentative D call TRBD1 (5 bases). V was clipped by 3 bases and J by 7 bases, with 12 bases between them. CDR1 and CDR2 (germline): MNHEY, SMNVEV (reference sequence). This CDR3 spans 13 amino acids. DNA of the CDR3: TGTGCCAGCAGTTTCTACCGGGACGGTGGCTACACCTTC. Protein product: CASSFYRDGGYTF.

As DNA, the CDR3 is TGTGCCAGCAGCTCACTGAGTACGGTGAGGGAGCAGTACTTC. Protein sequence: CASSSLSTVREQYF. This chain links TRBV5-8 with TRBJ2-7; D uncertain. Germline values: CDR1 SGHTS, CDR2 YDEGEE. The V gene lost 3 bases and the J gene lost 7 bases, with 17 bases spanning the gap. The CDR3 spans 14 residues.

A remark on this clone: In the same sample, other DNA sequences code for this CDR3. CDR3 residues: CASSLGGRTEAFF. The CDR3 region has the DNA TGTGCCAGCAGCTTGGGAGGGCGCACTGAAGCTTTCTTT. This chain joins TRBV5-6 and TRBJ1-1; unclear D gene. Germline CDR1 and CDR2: SGHDT and YYEEEE. This CDR3 region has 13 residues. V lost 0 bases, J lost 4 bases, and 7 bases lay in between.

This chain connects TRBV29-1 to TRBJ1-1, with D possibly being TRBD1 (5 bases). From germline, CDR1 is SQVTM and CDR2 ANQGSEA. The CDR3 sequence is 11 residues long. V lost 0 bases and J 11 bases, leaving 10 bases between the germline ends. CDR3 bases: TGCAGCGTTGAAGAAAGTAAGGGGGCTTTCTTT. It is translated as CSVEESKGAFF.

This clone was counted many times. The CDR3 region is CASSSTGSGGYNEQFF. For the CDR3, the DNA is TGTGCCAGCAGCTCCACGGGTAGCGGGGGCTACAATGAGCAGTTCTTC. The J gene is TRBJ2-1, the V gene TRBV11-2; 9 bases align to TRBD2. Looked up from germline, CDR1 is SGHAT and CDR2 is FQNNGV. The CDR3 has 16 residues. The J segment lost 3 bases and the V segment lost 4 bases, leaving 7 bases of the junction unmatched.

In its sample, this clone was seen once. The chain links TRBV29-1 to TRBJ2-7; maybe TRBD2 (7 bases). Deletions cut 7 bases from V and 9 bases from J, with 16 bases between. Germline CDR1 reads SQVTM; CDR2 reads ANQGSEA. The length of the CDR3 is 11 residues. CDR3: CSGGGEYVQYF. The CDR3 DNA sequence: TGCAGCGGAGGGGGGGAATATGTGCAGTACTTC.

V gene TRBV6-1 combines with J gene TRBJ1-2, with a possible D match to TRBD1 (5 bases). Between the trimmed V and J ends, which lost 4 bases and 4 bases, there was a span of 13 bases. There are 14 residues in the CDR3. CDR1 is MNHNS and CDR2 is SASEGT in the germline V gene. The CDR3 loop reads CASSGPGRSYGYTF. CDR3 nucleotide sequence: TGTGCCAGCAGTGGCCCAGGGAGGAGCTATGGCTACACCTTC.

The V gene is TRBV5-6, the J gene TRBJ1-2; a possible D gene is TRBD1 (5 bases). The CDR3 consists of 14 residues. The V and J ends lost 3 bases and 4 bases respectively, with 13 bases between them. Germline CDR1 reads SGHDT; CDR2 reads YYEEEE. In nucleotides, the CDR3 is TGTGCCAGCAGCTCAGGGACCTGGGGCTATGGCTACACCTTC. The encoded protein is CASSSGTWGYGYTF.

As for this clone: Other DNA sequences from this sample encode an identical CDR3 as well. The chain recombines TRBV11-2 with TRBJ1-6; D gene unclear. V lost 5 bases and J 0 bases, leaving 2 bases between the germline ends. The length of the CDR3 is 13 residues. Germline V gene data show CDR1 as SGHAT and CDR2 as FQNNGV. CDR3 in amino acids: CASSSSYNSPLHF. The CDR3 DNA reads as TGTGCCAGCAGCAGCTCCTATAATTCACCCCTCCACTTT.

In this sample, this clone turned up once. The chain links TRBV18 to TRBJ2-1; 9 bases are shared with TRBD1. J gave up 2 bases and V 2 bases, and 13 bases lay outside the gene matches. Germline V gene data show CDR1 as KGHSH and CDR2 as LQKENI. This CDR3 has 19 residues. In nucleotides, the CDR3 is TGTGCCAGCTCACCATCCGGGACAGGGACCCCTCGCACCTACAATGAGCAGTTCTTC. This translates into CASSPSGTGTPRTYNEQFF.

The chain combines TRBV7-8 with TRBJ2-7; TRBD1 matches 9 bases. With 0 bases clipped from V and 0 bases from J, the junction kept 0 bases outside the gene matches. Germline V CDR1 and CDR2: SGHVS, FQNEAQ. This CDR3 is 15 amino acids long. CDR3 DNA: TGTGCCAGCAGCTTAGCGGGACAGGGCTCCTACGAGCAGTACTTC. As protein: CASSLAGQGSYEQYF.